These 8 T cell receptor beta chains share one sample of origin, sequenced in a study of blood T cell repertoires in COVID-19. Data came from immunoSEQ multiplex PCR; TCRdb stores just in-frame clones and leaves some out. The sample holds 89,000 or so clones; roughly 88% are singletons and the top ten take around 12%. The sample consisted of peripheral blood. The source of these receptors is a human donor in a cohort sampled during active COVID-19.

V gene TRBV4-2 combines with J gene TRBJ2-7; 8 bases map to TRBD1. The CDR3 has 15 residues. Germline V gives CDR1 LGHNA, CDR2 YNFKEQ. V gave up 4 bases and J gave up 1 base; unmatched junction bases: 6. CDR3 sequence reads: CASSLGQGESYEQYF. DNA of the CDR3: TGTGCCAGCAGCCTCGGACAGGGTGAGTCCTACGAGCAGTACTTC.

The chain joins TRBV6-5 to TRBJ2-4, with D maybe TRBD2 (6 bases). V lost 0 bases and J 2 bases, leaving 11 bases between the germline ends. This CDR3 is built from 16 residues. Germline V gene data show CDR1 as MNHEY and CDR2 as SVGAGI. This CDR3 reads CASSYSTGVTKNIQYF. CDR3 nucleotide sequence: TGTGCCAGCAGTTACTCGACGGGGGTGACCAAAAACATTCAGTACTTC.

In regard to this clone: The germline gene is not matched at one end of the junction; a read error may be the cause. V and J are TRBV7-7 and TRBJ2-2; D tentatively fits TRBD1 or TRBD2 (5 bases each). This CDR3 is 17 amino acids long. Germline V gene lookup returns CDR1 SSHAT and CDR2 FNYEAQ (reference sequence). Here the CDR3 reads CASSLASGSLNTGELFF. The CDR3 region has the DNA TGTGCTAGCAGCTTAGCGTCAGGGTCACTGAACACCGGGGAGCTGTTTTTT.

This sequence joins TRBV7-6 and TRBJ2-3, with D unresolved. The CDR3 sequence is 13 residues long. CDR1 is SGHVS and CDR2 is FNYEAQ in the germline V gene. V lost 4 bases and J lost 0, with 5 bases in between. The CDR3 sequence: CASSSTSTDTQYF. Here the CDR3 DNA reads TGTGCCAGCAGCTCCACTAGCACAGATACGCAGTATTTT.

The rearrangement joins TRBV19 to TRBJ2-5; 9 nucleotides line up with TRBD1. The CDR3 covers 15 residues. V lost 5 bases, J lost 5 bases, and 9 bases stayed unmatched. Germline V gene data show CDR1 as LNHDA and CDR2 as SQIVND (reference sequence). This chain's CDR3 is CASSLSTGGDETQYF. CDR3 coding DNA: TGTGCCAGTAGTTTATCCACAGGGGGCGATGAGACCCAGTACTTC. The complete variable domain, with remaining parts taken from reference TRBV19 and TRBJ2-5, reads DGGITQSPKYLFRKEGQNVTLSCEQNLNHDAMYWYRQDPGQGLRLIYYSQIVNDFQKGDIAEGYSVSREKKESFPLTVTSAQKNPTAFYLCASSLSTGGDETQYFGPGTRLLVL.

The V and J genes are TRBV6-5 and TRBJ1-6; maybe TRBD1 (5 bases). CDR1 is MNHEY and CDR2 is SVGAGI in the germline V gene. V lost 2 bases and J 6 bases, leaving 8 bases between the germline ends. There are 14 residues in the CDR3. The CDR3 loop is CASSYTGGNSPLHF. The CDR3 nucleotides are TGTGCCAGCAGTTACACGGGGGGTAATTCACCCCTCCACTTT.

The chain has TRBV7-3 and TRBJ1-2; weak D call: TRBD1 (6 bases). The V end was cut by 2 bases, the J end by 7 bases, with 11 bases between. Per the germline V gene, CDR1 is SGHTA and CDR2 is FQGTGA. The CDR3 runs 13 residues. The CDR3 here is CASSLLQGGGYTF. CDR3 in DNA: TGTGCCAGCAGCTTACTACAGGGTGGTGGCTACACCTTC.

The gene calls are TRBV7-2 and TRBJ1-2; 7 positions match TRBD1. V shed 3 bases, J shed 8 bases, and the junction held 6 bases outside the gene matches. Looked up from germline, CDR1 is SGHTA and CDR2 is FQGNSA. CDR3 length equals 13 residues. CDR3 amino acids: CASSFRQGGGYTF. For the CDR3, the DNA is TGTGCCAGCAGCTTCAGGCAGGGGGGCGGCTACACCTTC.